This T cell receptor (beta chain) was recovered during a study of identical twins. This clonotype has ten or more counts. The antigen remains unidentified. One entry per CDR3 protein, called by TCRdb with MiXCR from the 5' RACE reads. Counted here are about 690,000 distinct CDR3 sequences, 5.5% to 7.5% occurring once; the ten biggest clones make up 1.5% to 2%. The CDR3 has 11 residues. V shed 8 bases and J shed 12 bases, with 18 bases lying between them. CDR1 is SQVTM, CDR2 ANQGSEA, per germline. Study observations and caveats: The study found excess low generation probability among twin-shared out-of-frame alpha sequences. Fewer insertions marked abundant cord blood beta clonotypes; young adult naive trended weakly, memory not at all.

This clonotype was obtained from a man younger than 30 in good health. Input material: naive T cells sorted from blood. The V call is TRBV29-1, the J call TRBJ2-3, with a weak D call TRBD1 (6 bases). This chain's CDR3 is CSSYWGRSQYF. The CDR3 DNA sequence: TGCAGCTCGTACTGGGGGCGGTCTCAGTATTTT.